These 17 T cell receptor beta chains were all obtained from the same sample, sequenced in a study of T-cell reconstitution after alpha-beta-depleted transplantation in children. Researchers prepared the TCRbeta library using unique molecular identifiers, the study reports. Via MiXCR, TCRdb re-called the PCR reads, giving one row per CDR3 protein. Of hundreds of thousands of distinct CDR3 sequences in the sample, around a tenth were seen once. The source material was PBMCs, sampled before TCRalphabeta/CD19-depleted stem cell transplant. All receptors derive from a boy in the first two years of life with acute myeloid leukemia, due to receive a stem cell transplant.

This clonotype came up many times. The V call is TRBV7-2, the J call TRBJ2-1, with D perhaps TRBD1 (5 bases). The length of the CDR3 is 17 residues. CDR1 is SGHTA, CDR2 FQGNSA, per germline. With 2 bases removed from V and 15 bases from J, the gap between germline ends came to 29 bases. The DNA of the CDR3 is TGTGCCAGCAGCTTACCCGACTCTTTTCAATTCAGGGATCTCGGGTTCTTC. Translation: CASSLPDSFQFRDLGFF.

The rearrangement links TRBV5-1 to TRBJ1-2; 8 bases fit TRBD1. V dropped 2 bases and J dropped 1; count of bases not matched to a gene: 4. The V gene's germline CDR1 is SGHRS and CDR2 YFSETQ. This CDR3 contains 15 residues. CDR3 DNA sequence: TGCGCCAGCAGCTTCAAGACAGGGGATAACTATGGCTACACCTTC. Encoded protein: CASSFKTGDNYGYTF.

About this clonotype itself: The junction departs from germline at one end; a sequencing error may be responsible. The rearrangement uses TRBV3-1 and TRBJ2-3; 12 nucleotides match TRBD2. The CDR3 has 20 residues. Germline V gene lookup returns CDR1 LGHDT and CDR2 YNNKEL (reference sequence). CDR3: CACSHPPKDLAGGTTDTQYF. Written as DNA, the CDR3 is TGTGCCTGCAGCCATCCCCCCAAGGACCTAGCGGGGGGGACCACAGATACGCAGTATTTT.

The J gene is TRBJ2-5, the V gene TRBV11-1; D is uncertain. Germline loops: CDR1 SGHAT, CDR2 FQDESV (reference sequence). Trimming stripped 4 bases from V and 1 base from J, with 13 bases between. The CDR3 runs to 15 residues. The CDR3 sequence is CASSSLPWFQETQYF. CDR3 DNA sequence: TGTGCCAGCAGCTCATTACCTTGGTTCCAAGAGACCCAGTACTTC.

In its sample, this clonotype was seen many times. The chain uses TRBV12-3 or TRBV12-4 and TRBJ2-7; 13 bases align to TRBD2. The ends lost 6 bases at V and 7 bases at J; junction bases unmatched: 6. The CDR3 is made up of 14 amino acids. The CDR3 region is CASRLAGGPLEQYF. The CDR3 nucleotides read TGTGCCAGCAGACTAGCGGGGGGGCCGCTAGAGCAGTACTTC.

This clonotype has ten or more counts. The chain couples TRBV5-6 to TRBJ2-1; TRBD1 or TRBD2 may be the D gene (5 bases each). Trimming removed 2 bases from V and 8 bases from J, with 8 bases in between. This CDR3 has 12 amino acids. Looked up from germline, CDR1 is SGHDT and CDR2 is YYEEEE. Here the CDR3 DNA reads TGTGCCAGCAGCTTAGTGGGGGATGAGCAGTTCTTC. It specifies CASSLVGDEQFF. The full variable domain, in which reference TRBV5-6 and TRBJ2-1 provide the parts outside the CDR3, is DAGVTQSPTHLIKTRGQQVTLRCSPKSGHDTVSWYQQALGQGPQFIFQYYEEEERQRGNFPDRFSGHQFPNYSSELNVNALLLGDSALYLCASSLVGDEQFFGPGTRLTVL.

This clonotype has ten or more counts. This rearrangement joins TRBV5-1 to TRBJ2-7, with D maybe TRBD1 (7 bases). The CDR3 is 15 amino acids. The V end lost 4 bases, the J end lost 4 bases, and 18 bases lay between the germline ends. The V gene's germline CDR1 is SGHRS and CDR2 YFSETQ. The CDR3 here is CASSLLEGQLYEQYF. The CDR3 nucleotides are TGCGCCAGCAGCCTTTTGGAGGGACAGCTTTACGAGCAGTACTTC.

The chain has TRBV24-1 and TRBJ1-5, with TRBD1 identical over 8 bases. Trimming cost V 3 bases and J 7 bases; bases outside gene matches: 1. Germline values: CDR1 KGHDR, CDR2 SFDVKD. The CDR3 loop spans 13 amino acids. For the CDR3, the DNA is TGTGCCACCAGTGATCGACAGGGGCAGCCCCAGCATTTT. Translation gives CATSDRQGQPQHF.

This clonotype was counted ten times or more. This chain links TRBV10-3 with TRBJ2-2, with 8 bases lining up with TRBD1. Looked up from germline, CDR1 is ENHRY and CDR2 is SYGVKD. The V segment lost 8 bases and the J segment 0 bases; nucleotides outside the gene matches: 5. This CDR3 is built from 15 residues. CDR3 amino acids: CAILRTGPNTGELFF. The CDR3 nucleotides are TGTGCCATCCTGCGGACAGGGCCGAACACCGGGGAGCTGTTTTTT.

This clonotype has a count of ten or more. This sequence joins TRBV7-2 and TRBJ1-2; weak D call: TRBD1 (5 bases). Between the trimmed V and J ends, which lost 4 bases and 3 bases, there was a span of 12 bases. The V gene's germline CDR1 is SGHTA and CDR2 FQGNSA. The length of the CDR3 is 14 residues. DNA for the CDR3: TGTGCCAGCAGCTCCGAATCGGGACACTATGGCTACACCTTC. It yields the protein CASSSESGHYGYTF.

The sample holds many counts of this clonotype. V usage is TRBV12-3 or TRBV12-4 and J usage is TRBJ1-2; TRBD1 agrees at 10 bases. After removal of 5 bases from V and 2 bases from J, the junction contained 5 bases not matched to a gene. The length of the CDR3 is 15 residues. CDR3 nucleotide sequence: TGTGCCAGCAGTCCACGGGGACAGGGGAACTATGGCTACACCTTC. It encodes CASSPRGQGNYGYTF.

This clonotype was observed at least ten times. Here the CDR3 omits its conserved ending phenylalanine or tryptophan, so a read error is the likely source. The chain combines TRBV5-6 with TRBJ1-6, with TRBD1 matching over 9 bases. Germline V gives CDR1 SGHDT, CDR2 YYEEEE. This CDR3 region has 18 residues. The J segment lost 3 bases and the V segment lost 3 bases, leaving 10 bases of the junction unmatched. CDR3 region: CASSSRDRVQSYNSPLHC. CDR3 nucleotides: TGTGCCAGCAGCTCCCGGGACAGGGTCCAGAGCTATAATTCACCCCTCCACTGT.

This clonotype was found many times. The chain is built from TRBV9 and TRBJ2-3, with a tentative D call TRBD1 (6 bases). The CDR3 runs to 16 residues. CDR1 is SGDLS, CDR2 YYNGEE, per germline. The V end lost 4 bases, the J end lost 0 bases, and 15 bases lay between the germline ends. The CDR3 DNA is TGTGCCAGCAGCCAAATGGGGACATCTAGCACAGATACGCAGTATTTT. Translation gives CASSQMGTSSTDTQYF.

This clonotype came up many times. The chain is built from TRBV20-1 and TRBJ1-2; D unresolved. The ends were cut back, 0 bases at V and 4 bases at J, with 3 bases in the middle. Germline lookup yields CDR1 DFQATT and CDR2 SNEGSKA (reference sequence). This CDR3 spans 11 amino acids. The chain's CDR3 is CSARDFYGYTF. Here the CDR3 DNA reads TGCAGTGCTAGAGATTTCTATGGCTACACCTTC.

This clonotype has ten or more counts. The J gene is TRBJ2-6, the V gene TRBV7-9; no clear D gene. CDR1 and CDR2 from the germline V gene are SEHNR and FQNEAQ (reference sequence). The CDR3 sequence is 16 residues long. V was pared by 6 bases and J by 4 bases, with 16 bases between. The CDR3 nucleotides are TGTGCCAGCAGACCCTTAAGGACGGGCGGGGCCAACGTCCTGACTTTC. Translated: CASRPLRTGGANVLTF.

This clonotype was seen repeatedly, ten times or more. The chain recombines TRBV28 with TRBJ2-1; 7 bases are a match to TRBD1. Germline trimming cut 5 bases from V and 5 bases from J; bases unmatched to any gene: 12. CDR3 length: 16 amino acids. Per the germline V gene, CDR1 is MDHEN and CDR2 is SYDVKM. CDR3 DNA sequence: TGTGCCAGCAGTCCCCCGACAGGGCGAGAGGACAATGAGCAGTTCTTC. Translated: CASSPPTGREDNEQFF.

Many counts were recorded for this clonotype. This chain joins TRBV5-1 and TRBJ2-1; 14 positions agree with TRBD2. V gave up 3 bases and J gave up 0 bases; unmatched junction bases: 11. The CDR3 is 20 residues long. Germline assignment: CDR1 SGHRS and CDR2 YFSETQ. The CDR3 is CASSWGKGLAGALSYNEQFF. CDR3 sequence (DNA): TGCGCCAGCAGCTGGGGGAAGGGACTAGCGGGGGCTCTCTCCTACAATGAGCAGTTCTTC.